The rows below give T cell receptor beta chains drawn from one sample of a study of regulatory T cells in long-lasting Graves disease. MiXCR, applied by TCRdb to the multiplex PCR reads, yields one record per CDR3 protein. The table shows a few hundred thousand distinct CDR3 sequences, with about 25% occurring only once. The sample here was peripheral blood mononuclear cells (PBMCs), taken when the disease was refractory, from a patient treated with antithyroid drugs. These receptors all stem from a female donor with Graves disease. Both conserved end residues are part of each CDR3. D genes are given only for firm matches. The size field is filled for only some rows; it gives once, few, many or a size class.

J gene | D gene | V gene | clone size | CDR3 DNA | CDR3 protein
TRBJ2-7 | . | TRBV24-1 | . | TGTGCCACCAGTGCCTCGCGGGGCACCTACGAGCAGTACTTC | CATSASRGTYEQYF
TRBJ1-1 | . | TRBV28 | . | TGCACCAGCAGTTTGAGGGAGGTGAACACTGAAGCTTTCTTT | CTSSLREVNTEAFF
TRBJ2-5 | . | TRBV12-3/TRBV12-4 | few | TGTGCCAGCACTCTAGGGAGGTCTAGCCGGGAGACCCAGTACTTC | CASTLGRSSRETQYF
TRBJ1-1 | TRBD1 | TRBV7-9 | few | TGTGCCAGCAGCTCCACAGGGGAATCTGAAGCTTTCTTT | CASSSTGESEAFF
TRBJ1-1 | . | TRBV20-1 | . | TGCAGTGCTAGAGATGGGAGTTACACTGAAGCTTTCTTT | CSARDGSYTEAFF
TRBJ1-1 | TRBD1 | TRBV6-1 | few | TGTGCCAGCAGTCCCGGTGACAGGGGGGGGGGCACTGAAGCTTTCTTT | CASSPGDRGGGTEAFF
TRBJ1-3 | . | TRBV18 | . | TGTGCCAGTCGGGAAGCCAGCAAGAACACCATATATTTT | CASREASKNTIYF
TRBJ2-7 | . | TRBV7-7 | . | TGTCGATGGGCAAGCCCGAGCCCCATCTACGAGCAGTACTTC | CRWASPSPIYEQYF
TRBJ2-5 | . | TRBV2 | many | TGTGCCAGCAGTGATATCTGGACCGGCGAGACCCAGTACTTC | CASSDIWTGETQYF
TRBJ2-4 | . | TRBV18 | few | TGTGCCAGCTCACCACGGGCCAGCATAGCCAAAAACATTCAGTACTTC | CASSPRASIAKNIQYF
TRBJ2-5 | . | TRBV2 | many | TGTGCCAGCAGTGAAACGGCGGCGCAAGAGACCCAGTACTTC | CASSETAAQETQYF
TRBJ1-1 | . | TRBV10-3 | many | TGTGCCATCAGAGGGCCAGGCACTGAAGCTTTCTTT | CAIRGPGTEAFF
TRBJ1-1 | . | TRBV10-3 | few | TGTGCCATCAGTGAGCGGGGGGCGAACACTGAAGCTTTCTTT | CAISERGANTEAFF
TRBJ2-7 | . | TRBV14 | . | TGTGCCAGCAGCCAAGTCGGCGGGGCCTACGAGCAGTACTTC | CASSQVGGAYEQYF
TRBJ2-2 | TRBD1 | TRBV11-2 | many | TGTGCCAGCAGCTTAGCCCAGGGGGCGCGCACCGGGGAGCTGTTTTTT | CASSLAQGARTGELFF